This T cell receptor (beta chain) derives from a study of early T cells in non-severe SARS-CoV-2 infection. The wider study: Investigators sequenced bulk RNA drawn from unsorted whole blood, and chains remained unpaired.

V lost 0 bases to trimming and J lost 11 bases, with 14 bases between them. The CDR3 is 13 amino acids. The germline gives CDR1 SGHRS, CDR2 YFSETQ. Study-level points and caveats: The matching step, a VDJdb search, favored anti-spike CD8 responses and missed private and CD4 specificities.

Individually, cDNA molecules had unique molecular identifiers attached to them. TCRdb processed the 5' RACE reads anew with MiXCR; each CDR3 protein has one entry. The repertoire holds approximately 89,000 distinct CDR3 sequences, with over 12% as singletons. For this clonotype: The antigen remains unidentified.

This sequence originates from an adult who was a healthcare worker with PCR-confirmed SARS-CoV-2 infection or an uninfected control (not recorded which). The gene calls are TRBV5-1 and TRBJ1-1; D is possibly TRBD1 (6 bases). The sequencing sample was made of whole blood. The CDR3: CASSLGIQGIAFF. Written as DNA, the CDR3 is TGCGCCAGCAGCTTGGGGATACAGGGTATTGCTTTCTTT.